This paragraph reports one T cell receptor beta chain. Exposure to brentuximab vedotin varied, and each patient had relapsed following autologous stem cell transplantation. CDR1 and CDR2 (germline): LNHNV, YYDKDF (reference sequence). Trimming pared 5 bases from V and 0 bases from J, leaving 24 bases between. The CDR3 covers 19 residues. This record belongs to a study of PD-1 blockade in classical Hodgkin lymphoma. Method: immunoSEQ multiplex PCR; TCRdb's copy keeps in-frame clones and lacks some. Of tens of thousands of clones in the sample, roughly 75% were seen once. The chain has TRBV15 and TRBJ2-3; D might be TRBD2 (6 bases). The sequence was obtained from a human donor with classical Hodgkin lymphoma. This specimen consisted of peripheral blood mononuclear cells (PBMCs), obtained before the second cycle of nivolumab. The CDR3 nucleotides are TGTGCCACCAGCTGGAGGGGCCCGGAACCCGTTTCTAGCACAGATACGCAGTATTTT. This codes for CATSWRGPEPVSSTDTQYF.